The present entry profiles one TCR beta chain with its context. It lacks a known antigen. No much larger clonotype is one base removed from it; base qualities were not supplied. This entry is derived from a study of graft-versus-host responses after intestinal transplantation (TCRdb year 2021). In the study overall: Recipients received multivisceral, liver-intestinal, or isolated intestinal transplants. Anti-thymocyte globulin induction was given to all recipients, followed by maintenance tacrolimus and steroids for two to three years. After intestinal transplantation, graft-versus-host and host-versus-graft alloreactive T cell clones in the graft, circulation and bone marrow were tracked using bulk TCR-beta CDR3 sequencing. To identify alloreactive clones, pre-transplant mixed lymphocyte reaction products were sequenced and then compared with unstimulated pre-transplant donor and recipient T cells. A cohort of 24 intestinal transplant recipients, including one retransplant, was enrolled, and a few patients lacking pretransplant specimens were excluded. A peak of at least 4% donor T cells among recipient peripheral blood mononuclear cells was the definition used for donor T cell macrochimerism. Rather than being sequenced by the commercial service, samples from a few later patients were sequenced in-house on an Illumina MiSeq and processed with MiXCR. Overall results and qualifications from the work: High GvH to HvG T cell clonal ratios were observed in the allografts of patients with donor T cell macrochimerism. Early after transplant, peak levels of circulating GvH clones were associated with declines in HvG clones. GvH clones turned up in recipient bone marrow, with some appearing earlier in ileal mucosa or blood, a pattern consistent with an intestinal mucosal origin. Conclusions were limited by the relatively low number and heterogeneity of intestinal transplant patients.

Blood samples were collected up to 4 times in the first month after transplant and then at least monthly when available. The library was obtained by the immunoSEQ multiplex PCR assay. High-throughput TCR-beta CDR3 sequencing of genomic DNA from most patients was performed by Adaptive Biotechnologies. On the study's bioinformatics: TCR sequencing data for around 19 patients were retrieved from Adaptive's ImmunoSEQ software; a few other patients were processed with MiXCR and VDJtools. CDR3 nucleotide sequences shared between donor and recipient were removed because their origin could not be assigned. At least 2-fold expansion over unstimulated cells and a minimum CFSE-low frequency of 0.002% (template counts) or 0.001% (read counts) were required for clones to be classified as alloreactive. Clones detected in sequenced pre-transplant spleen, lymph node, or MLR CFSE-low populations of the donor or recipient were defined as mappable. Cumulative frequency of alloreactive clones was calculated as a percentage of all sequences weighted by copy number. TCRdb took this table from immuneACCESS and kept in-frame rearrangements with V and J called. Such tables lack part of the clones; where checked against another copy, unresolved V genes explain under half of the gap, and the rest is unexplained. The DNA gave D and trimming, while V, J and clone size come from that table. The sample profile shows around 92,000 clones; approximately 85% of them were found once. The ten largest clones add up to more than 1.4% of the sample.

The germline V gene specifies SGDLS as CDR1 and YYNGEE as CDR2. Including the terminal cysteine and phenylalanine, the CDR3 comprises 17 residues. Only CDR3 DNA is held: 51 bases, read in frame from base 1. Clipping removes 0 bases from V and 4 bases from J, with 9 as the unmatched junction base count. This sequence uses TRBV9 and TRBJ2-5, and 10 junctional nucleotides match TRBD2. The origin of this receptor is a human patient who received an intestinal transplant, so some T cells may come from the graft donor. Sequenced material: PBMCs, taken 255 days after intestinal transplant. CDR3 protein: CASSVDPASGSLETQYF. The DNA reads TGTGCCAGCAGCGTAGATCCGGCTAGCGGGAGTTTAGAGACCCAGTACTTC.